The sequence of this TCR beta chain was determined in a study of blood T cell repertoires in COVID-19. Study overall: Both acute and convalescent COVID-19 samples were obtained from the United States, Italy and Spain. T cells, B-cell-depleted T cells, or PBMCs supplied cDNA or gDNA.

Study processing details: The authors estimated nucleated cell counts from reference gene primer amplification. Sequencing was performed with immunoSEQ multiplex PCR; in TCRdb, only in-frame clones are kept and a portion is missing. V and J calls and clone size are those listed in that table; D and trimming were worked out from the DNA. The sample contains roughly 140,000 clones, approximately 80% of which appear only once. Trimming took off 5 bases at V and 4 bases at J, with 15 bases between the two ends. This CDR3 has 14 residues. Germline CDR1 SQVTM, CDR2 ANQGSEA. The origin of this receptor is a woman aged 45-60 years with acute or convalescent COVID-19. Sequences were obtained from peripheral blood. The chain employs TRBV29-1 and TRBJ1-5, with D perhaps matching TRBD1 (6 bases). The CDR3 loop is CSVTQGIENQPQHF. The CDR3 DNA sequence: TGCAGCGTTACGCAGGGGATAGAAAATCAGCCCCAGCATTTT.